This entry lists 9 T cell receptor beta chains sequenced from one sample in a study of T cell responses to AZD1222 COVID-19 vaccine. TCRdb's table, derived via immunoSEQ multiplex PCR, lists solely in-frame clones and lacks some. The sample holds over 150,000 clones; about 93% are singletons and the top ten take 1%. Sequenced material: peripheral blood, taken 28 days after the second dose of the MenACWY control vaccine. The receptors derive from an adult who received the MenACWY meningococcal vaccine as a control.

This chain joins TRBV7-2 and TRBJ2-7, with TRBD2 matching over 7 bases. The germline gives CDR1 SGHTA, CDR2 FQGNSA. The CDR3 runs 15 residues. The junction had 9 bases not matched to a gene; V was cut back by 5 bases and J by 2 bases. The CDR3 bases are TGTGCCAGCAGCGGGGGGGGACTCCTAACCTACGAGCAGTACTTC. This codes for CASSGGGLLTYEQYF.

Points on this clone: Other DNA variants within this sample encode the same CDR3. The chain couples TRBV3-1 (or the pseudogene TRBV3-2) to TRBJ1-2; 11 positions match TRBD1. Germline assignment: CDR1 LGHDT and CDR2 YNNKEL (reference sequence). Trimming at V came to 4 bases and at J to 7 bases, leaving 5 bases not matched to a gene. The CDR3 runs 14 residues. CDR3 nucleotide sequence: TGTGCCAGCAGCCCAAGGACAGGGGGCTTTGGCTACACCTTC. Translating it yields CASSPRTGGFGYTF.

The V call is TRBV11-2, the J call TRBJ2-7; no reliable D call. Trimming stripped 5 bases from V and 0 bases from J, with 14 bases between. CDR3 length equals 15 residues. Germline V gene data show CDR1 as SGHAT and CDR2 as FQNNGV. CDR3 amino acids: CASSPTGSISYEQYF. CDR3 DNA sequence: TGTGCCAGCAGCCCGACCGGGTCCATCTCCTACGAGCAGTACTTC.

In this sample, this clone turned up a few times. V gene TRBV7-9 combines with J gene TRBJ1-2; D gene uncertain. This CDR3 region has 11 residues. The V gene's germline CDR1 is SEHNR and CDR2 FQNEAQ (reference sequence). The ends were cut back, 4 bases at V and 0 bases at J, with 0 bases in the middle. The CDR3 reads CASSSNYGYTF. The CDR3 DNA sequence: TGTGCCAGCAGCTCTAACTATGGCTACACCTTC. The full variable domain, rest sourced from reference TRBV7-9 and TRBJ1-2, is DTGVSQNPRHKITKRGQNVTFRCDPISEHNRLYWYRQTLGQGPEFLTYFQNEAQLEKSRLLSDRFSAERPKGSFSTLEIQRTEQGDSAMYLCASSSNYGYTFGSGTRLTVV.

The chain has TRBV5-5 and TRBJ1-2; no definite D call. Germline-derived CDR1 and CDR2 are SGHKS and YYEKEE (reference sequence). CDR3 length: 17 residues. The V and J ends lost 0 bases and 0 bases respectively, with 15 bases between them. The CDR3 reads CASSLGEFKSPNYGYTF. DNA of the CDR3: TGTGCCAGCAGCTTGGGAGAATTCAAGTCTCCTAACTATGGCTACACCTTC.

This clone was picked up a small number of times. The rearrangement uses TRBV5-6 and TRBJ1-6; D not certain. Trimming stripped 4 bases from V and 12 bases from J, with 23 bases between. This CDR3 is 16 amino acids long. Germline loops: CDR1 SGHDT, CDR2 YYEEEE. Here the CDR3 DNA reads TGTGCCAGCAGCCGGCTCCAGGAGACGGGAATTAGACCCCTCCACTTT. Residues: CASSRLQETGIRPLHF.

CDR3 sequence: CASSHWAPTGGEGYTF. Here the CDR3 DNA reads TGTGCCAGCAGCCACTGGGCCCCGACAGGTGGGGAAGGCTACACCTTC. The chain couples TRBV7-9 to TRBJ1-2; D possibly corresponds to TRBD1 (6 bases). This CDR3 region has 16 residues. Germline values: CDR1 SEHNR, CDR2 FQNEAQ (reference sequence). The V gene lost 5 bases and the J gene lost 8 bases, with 24 bases spanning the gap.

The V call is TRBV4-1, the J call TRBJ1-6, with D perhaps TRBD1 (5 bases). The CDR3 runs to 16 residues. Germline CDR1 is MGHRA and CDR2 is YSYEKL. Trimming left V 2 bases short and J 3 bases short, with 11 bases between. CDR3 coding DNA: TGCGCCAGCAGCCAAAGAGGAGGGGACTATAATTCACCCCTCCACTTT. Residues: CASSQRGGDYNSPLHF.

This clone appeared a single time. This chain links TRBV12-3 or TRBV12-4 with TRBJ1-4; D is ambiguous. The CDR3 totals 13 residues. Trimming removed 5 bases at V and 4 bases at J, with 8 bases between. The CDR3 loop reads CASSLDRNEKLFF. CDR3 coding DNA: TGTGCCAGCAGTCTGGACCGTAATGAAAAACTGTTTTTT.